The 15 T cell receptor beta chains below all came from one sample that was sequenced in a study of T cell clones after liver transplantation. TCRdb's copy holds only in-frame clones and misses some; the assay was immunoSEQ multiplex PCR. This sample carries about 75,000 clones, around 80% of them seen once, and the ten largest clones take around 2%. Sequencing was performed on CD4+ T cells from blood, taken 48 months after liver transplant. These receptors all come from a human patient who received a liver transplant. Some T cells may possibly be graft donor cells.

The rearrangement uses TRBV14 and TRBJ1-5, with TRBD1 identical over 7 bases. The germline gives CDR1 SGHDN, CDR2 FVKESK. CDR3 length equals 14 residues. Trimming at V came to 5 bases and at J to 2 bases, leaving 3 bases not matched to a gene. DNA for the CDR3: TGTGCCAGCAGCATAGGGACAGGCAATCAGCCCCAGCATTTT. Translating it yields CASSIGTGNQPQHF.

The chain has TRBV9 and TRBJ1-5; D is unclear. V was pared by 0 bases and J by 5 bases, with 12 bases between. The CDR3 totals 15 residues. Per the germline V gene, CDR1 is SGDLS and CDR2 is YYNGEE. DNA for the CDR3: TGTGCCAGCAGCGTAGATGGGGTTGGGGATCAGCCCCAGCATTTT. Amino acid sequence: CASSVDGVGDQPQHF.

The CDR3 DNA reads as TGTGCCAGTACCTTTACAGGGTCTGGGGCCAACGTCCTGACTTTC. Translating gives CASTFTGSGANVLTF. The J gene is TRBJ2-6, the V gene TRBV19; TRBD1 is a possible D gene (6 bases). This CDR3 region has 15 residues. Trimming pared 7 bases from V and 1 base from J, leaving 11 bases between. Germline CDR1 is LNHDA and CDR2 is SQIVND (reference sequence).

The CDR3 here is CASSSHAGVGETQYF. CDR3 in DNA: TGTGCCAGCAGCTCCCATGCGGGGGTAGGAGAGACCCAGTACTTC. The chain couples TRBV7-7 to TRBJ2-5; 7 nucleotides line up with TRBD2. The CDR3 runs to 15 residues. The V segment lost 4 bases and the J segment 4 bases; nucleotides outside the gene matches: 9. CDR1 and CDR2 (germline): SSHAT, FNYEAQ (reference sequence).

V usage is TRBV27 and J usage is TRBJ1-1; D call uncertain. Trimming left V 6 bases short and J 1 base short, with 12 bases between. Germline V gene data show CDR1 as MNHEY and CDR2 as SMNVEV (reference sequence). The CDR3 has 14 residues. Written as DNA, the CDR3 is TGTGCCAGCAGATGGGTGGGGAAGAACACTGAAGCTTTCTTT. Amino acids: CASRWVGKNTEAFF.

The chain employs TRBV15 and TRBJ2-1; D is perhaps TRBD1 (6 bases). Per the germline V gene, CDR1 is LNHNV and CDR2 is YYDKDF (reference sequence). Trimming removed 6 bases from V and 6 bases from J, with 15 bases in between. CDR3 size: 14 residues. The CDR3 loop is CATRLQGYRNEQFF. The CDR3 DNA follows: TGTGCCACCAGACTACAGGGTTATCGCAATGAGCAGTTCTTC.

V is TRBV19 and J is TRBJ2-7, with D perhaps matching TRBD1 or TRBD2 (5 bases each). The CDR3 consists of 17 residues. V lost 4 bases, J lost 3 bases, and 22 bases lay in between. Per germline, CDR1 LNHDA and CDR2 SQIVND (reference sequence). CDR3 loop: CASSTSDFPGPVYEQYF. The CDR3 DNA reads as TGTGCCAGTAGTACTTCCGACTTTCCGGGACCGGTCTACGAGCAGTACTTC.

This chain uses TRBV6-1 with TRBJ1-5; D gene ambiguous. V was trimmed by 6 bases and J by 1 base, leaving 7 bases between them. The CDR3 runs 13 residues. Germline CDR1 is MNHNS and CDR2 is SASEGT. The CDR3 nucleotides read TGTGCCAGCAGGAAAGACAGCAATCAGCCCCAGCATTTT. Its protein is CASRKDSNQPQHF.

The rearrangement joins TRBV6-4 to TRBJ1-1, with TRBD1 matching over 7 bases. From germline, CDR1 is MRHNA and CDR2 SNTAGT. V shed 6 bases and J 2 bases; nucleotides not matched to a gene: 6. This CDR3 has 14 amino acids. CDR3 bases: TGTGCCAGCAGGCAAAACAGGGGAAACACTGAAGCTTTCTTT. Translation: CASRQNRGNTEAFF.

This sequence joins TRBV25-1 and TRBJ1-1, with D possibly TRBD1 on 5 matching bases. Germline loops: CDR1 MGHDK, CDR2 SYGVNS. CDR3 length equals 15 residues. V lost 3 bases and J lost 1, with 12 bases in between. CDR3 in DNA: TGTGCCAGCAGTGATCGGCAGGGACCGAACACTGAAGCTTTCTTT. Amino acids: CASSDRQGPNTEAFF.

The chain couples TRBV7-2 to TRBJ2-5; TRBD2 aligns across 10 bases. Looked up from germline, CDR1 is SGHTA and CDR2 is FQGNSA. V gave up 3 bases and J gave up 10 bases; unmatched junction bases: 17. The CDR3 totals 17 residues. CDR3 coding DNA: TGTGCCAGCAGCTTTTTTACTAGCGGGGCCTCGGTTGGGGGCCAGTACTTC. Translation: CASSFFTSGASVGGQYF.

CDR3 coding DNA: TGTGCCAGCAAAAGGGACACAGGGTCCTACGAGCAGTACTTC. Translation: CASKRDTGSYEQYF. This rearrangement joins TRBV2 to TRBJ2-7; possible D gene TRBD1, 6 bases. The CDR3 loop spans 14 amino acids. V gave up 7 bases and J gave up 1 base, with 14 bases separating them. Germline CDR1 is SNHLY and CDR2 is FYNNEI.

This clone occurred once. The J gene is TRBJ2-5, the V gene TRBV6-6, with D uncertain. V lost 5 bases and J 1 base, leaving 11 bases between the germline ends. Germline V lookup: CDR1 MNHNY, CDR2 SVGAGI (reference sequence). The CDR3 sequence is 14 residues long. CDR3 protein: CASSASRAQETQYF. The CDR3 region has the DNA TGTGCCAGCAGTGCTTCTAGGGCCCAAGAGACCCAGTACTTC.

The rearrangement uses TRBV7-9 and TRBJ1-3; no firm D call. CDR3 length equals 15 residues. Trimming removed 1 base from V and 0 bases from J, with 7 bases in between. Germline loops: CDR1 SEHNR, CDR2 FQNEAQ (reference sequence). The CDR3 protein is CASSLGWGSGNTIYF. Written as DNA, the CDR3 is TGTGCCAGCAGCTTAGGTTGGGGCTCTGGAAACACCATATATTTT.

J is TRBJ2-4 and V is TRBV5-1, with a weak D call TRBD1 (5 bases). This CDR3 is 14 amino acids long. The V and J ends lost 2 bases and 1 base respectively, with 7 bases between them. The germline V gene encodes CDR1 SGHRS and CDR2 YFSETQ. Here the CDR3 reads CASSLGAAKNIQYF. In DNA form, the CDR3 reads TGCGCCAGCAGCTTAGGGGCTGCCAAAAACATTCAGTACTTC.